This T cell receptor (beta chain) was found in a study of shared clonotypes between healthy human individuals. Deletions cut 2 bases from V and 0 bases from J, with 12 bases between. Germline V CDR1 and CDR2: SGDLS, YYNGEE. This CDR3 is built from 15 residues. Authors' processing steps: From ImmunoSEQ came sequences covering only the junction and carrying no quality scores, so filtering differed. Profiled with immunoSEQ multiplex PCR; TCRdb holds only in-frame clones, not every one. From that table come the V and J calls and clone size; the DNA was used to work out D and trimming. The sample lists about 1.5 million clones; over 95% were seen once.

The J gene is TRBJ2-7, the V gene TRBV9, with a weak D call TRBD1 (6 bases). What was sequenced was naive CD4+ T cells sorted from blood. This sample's subset: CD45RA+ positively selected. The sequence came from a man aged 25 to 45 in good health. The CDR3 DNA is TGTGCCAGCAGCGTTAAGGGGGAAGACTCCTACGAGCAGTACTTC. This translates into CASSVKGEDSYEQYF.